This T cell receptor beta chain came from a study of T-cell memory formation after mild COVID-19. Study summary: Largely donor-specific TCR clusters were found. Broader study findings: Contracting clones localized mainly to CM and EM when CD4+ and mainly to EMRA when CD8+. CD4/CD8 balance characterized clones contracting day 15 to 85, and CD4+ skew characterized later expanders.

Germline V gene lookup returns CDR1 MNHEY and CDR2 SVGEGT. The CDR3 contains 15 residues. Trimming removed 4 bases from V and 3 bases from J, with 13 bases in between. One entry per CDR3 protein, called by TCRdb with MiXCR from the 5' RACE reads. This sample has about 470,000 distinct CDR3 sequences; roughly 18% occur once, and the top ten carry approximately 13%. In the case of this clonotype: Its antigen is undetermined.

The V call is TRBV6-2 or TRBV6-3, the J call TRBJ1-5; unclear D gene. The receptor was isolated from an adult woman who had mild COVID-19 (a few samples of this study predate the infection). Cell type and time point are not known. The sample was PBMCs or a T cell subset sorted from them (not recorded which). The CDR3 is CASSFQGSANQPQHF. The CDR3, as DNA: TGTGCCAGCAGTTTCCAAGGGTCTGCCAATCAGCCCCAGCATTTT.